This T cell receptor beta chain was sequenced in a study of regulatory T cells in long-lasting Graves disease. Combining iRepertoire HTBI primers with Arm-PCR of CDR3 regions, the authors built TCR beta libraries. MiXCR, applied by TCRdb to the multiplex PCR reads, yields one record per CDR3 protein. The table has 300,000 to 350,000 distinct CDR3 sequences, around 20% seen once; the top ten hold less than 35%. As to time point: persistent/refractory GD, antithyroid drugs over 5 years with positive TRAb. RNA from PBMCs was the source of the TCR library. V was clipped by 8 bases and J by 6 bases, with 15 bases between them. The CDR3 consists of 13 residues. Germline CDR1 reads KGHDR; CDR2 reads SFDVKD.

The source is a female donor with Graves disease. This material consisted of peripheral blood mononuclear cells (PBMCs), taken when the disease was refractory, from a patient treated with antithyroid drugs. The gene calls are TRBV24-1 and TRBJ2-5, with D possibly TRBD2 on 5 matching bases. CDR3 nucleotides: TGTGCCACCACCACGTATCGGGGAAAGACCCAGTACTTC. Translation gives CATTTYRGKTQYF.